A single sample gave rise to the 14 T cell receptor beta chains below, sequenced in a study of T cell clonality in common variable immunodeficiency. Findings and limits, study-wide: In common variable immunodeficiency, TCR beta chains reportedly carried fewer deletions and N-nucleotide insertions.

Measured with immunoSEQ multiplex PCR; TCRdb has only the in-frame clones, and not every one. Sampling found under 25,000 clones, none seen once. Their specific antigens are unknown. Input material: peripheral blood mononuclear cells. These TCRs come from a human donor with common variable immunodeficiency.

CDR3 amino acids: CSARDPGPAGEQYF. The CDR3 bases that were read are TGCAGTGCTAGAGACCCCGGCCCTGCGGGCGAG. This chain joins TRBV20-1 and TRBJ2-7, with D perhaps TRBD2 (5 bases). The CDR3 end falls 3 residues outside the read, so it is completed with the germline J gene. V lost 0 bases and J lost 6, with 15 bases in between. Per the germline V gene, CDR1 is DFQATT and CDR2 is SNEGSKA (reference sequence). The CDR3 contains 14 residues.

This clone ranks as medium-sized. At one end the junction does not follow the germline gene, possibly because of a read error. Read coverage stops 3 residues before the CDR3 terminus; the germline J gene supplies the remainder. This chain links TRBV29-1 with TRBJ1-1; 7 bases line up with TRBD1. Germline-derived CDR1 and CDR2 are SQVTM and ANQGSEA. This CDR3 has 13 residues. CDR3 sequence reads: CSGTGTAYTEAFF. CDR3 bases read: TGCAGCGGGACCGGGACAGCCTACACGGAA.

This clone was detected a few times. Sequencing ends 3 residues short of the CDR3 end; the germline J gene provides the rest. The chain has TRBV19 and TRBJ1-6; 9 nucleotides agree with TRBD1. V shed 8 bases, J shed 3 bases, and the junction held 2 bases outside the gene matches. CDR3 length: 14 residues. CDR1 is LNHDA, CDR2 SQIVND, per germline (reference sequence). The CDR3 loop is CASRQGVYNSPLHF. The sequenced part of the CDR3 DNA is TGTGCCAGTCGACAGGGGGTCTATAATTCACCC.

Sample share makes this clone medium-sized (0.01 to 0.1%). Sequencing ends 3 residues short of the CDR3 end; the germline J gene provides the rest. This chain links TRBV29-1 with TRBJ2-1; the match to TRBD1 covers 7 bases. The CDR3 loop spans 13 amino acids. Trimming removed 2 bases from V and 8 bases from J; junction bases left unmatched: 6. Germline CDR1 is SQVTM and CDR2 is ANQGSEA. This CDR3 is CSVERGQGDEQFF. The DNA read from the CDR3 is TGCAGCGTTGAAAGGGGGCAAGGCGATGAG.

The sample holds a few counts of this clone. The part of the CDR3 DNA that was read is TGTGCCAGCAGCTTCGCAAGGGCCACTGAA. This sequence encodes CASSFARATE. The whole CDR3 protein is CASSFARATEAFF. V and J are TRBV11-2 and TRBJ1-1, with D hard to call. The read is 3 residues too short to cover the CDR3 end, so that end is filled in from the germline J gene. Looked up from germline, CDR1 is SGHAT and CDR2 is FQNNGV. Trimming left V 3 bases short and J 4 bases short, with 9 bases between. The CDR3 covers 13 residues.

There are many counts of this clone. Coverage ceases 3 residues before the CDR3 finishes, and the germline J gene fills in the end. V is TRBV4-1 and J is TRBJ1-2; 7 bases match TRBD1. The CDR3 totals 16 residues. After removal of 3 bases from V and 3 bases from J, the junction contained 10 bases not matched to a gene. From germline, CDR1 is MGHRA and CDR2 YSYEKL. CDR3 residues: CASSHTSTGSDYGYTF. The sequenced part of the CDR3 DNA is TGCGCCAGCAGCCACACGTCGACAGGGTCAGACTATGGC.

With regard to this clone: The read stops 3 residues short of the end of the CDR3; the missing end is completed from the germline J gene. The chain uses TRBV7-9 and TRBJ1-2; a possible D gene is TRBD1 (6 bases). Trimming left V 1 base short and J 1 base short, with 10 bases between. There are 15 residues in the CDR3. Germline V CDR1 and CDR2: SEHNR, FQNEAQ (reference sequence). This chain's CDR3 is CASSLVGQFNYGYTF. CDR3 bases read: TGTGCCAGCAGCTTAGTCGGACAGTTTAACTATGGC.

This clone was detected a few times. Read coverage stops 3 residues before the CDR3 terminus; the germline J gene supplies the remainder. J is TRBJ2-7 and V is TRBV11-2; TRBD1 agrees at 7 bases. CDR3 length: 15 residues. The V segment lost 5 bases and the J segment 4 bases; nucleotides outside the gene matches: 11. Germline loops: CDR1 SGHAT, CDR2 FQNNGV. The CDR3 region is CASSTPRDSAYEQYF. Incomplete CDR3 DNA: TGTGCCAGCAGCACCCCCCGGGACAGTGCGTACGAG.

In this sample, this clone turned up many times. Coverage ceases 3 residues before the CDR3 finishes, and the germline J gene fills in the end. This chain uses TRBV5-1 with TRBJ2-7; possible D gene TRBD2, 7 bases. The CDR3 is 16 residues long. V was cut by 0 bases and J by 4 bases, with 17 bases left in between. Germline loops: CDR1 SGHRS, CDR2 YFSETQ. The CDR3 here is CASSLAGAGVNYEQYF. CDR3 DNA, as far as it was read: TGCGCCAGCAGCTTGGCAGGGGCGGGAGTTAATTACGAG.

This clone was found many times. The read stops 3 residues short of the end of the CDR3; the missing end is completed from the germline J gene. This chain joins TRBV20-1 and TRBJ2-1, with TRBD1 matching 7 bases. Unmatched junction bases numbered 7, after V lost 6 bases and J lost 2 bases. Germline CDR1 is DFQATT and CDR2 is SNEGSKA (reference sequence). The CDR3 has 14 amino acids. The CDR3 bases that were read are TGCAGTGCGGCCCGACAGGGAGCCTACAATGAG. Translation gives CSAARQGAYNE. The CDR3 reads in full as CSAARQGAYNEQFF.

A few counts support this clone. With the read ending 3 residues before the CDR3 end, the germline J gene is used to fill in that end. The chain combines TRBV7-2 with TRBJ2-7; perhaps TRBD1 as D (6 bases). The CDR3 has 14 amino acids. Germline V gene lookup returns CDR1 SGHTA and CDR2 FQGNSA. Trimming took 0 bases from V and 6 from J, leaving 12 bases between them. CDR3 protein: CASSLAHRAGEQYF. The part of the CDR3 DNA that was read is TGTGCCAGCAGCTTAGCTCACAGGGCGGGCGAG.

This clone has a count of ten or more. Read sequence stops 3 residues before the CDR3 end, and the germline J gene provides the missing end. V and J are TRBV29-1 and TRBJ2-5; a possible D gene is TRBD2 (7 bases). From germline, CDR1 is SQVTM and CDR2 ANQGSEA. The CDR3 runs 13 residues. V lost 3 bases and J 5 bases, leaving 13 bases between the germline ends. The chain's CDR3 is CSVDRGGAETQYF. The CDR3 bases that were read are TGCAGCGTTGATAGGGGGGGCGCGGAGACC.

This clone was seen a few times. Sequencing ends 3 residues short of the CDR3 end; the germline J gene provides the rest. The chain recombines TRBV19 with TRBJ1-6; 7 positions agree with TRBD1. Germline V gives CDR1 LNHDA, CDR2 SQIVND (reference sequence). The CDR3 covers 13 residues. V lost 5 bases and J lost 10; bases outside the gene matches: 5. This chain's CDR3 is CASSDRVLSPLHF. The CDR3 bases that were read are TGTGCCAGTAGTGACAGGGTCTTGTCACCC.

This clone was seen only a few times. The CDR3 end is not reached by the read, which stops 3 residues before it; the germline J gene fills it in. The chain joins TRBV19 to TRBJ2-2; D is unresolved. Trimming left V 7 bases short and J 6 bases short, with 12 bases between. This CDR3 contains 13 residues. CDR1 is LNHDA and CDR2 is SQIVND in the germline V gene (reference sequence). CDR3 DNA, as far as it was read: TGTGCCAGTACACAGATCTTCTCCGGGGAG. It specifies CASTQIFSGE. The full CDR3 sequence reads CASTQIFSGELFF.